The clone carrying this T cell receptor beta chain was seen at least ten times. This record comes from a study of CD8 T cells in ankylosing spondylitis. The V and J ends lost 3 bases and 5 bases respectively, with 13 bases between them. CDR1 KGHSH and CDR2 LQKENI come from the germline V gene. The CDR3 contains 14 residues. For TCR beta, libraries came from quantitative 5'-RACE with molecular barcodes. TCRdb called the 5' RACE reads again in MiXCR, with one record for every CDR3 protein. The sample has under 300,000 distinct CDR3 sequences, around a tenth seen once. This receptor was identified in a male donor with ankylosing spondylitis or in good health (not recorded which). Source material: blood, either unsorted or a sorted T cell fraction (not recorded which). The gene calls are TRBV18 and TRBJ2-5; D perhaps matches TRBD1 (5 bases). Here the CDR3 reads CASSPLQVPETQYF. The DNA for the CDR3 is TGTGCCAGCTCACCCCTACAGGTACCCGAGACCCAGTACTTC.